This TCR beta chain was obtained from a study of blood T cell repertoires in COVID-19. Measured with immunoSEQ multiplex PCR; TCRdb has only the in-frame clones, and not every one. Of about 300,000 clones in the sample, around nine tenths were seen once. After removal of 1 base from V and 2 bases from J, the junction contained 0 bases not matched to a gene. The CDR3 totals 14 residues. Germline CDR1 and CDR2: MGHRA and YSYEKL. The sequencing input was PBMCs or T cells enriched from blood (not recorded which). The sequence derives from a woman in her 30s who had recovered from COVID-19. V is TRBV4-1 and J is TRBJ2-7, with TRBD2 matching over 9 bases. In nucleotides, the CDR3 is TGCGCCAGCAGCCAAGGGACTAGCGCCTACGAGCAGTACTTC. Translating gives CASSQGTSAYEQYF.